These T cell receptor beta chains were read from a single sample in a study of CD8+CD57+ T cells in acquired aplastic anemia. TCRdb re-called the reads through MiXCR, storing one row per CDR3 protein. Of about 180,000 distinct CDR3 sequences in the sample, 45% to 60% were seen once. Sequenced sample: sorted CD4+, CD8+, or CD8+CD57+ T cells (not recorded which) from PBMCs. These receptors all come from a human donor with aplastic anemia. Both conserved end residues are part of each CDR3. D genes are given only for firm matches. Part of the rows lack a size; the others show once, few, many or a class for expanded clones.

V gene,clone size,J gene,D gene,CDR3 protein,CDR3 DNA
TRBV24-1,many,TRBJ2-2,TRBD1,CATSDPRQGGTGELFF,TGTGCCACCAGTGACCCCAGACAGGGTGGGACCGGGGAGCTGTTTTTT
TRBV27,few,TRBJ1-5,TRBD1,CASTSGGKGQPQHF,TGTGCCAGCACGTCAGGGGGTAAGGGCCAGCCCCAGCATTTT
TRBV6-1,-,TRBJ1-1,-,CASSSEYTEAFF,TGTGCCAGCAGCTCAGAATACACTGAAGCTTTCTTT
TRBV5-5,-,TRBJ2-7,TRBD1,CASSLQGNNEQYF,TGTGCCAGCAGCCTACAGGGGAACAACGAGCAGTACTTC
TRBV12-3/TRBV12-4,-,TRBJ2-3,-,CAGSPSDADTQYF,TGTGCCGGCAGTCCCTCCGACGCAGATACGCAGTATTTT
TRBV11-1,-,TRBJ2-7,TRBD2,CASSYSGLAGAYEQYF,TGTGCCAGCAGCTACTCCGGACTAGCGGGAGCCTACGAGCAGTACTTC
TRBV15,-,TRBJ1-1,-,CATSRDRGYTEAFF,TGTGCCACCAGCAGAGACAGGGGATACACTGAAGCTTTCTTT
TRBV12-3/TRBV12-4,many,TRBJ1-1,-,CASRPGANEAEAFF,TGTGCCAGCAGACCGGGAGCTAATGAGGCTGAAGCTTTCTTT
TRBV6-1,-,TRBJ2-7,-,CASRAEDGAYEQYF,TGTGCCAGCCGCGCGGAGGACGGGGCCTACGAGCAGTACTTC
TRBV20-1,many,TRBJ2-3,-,CSASGGVQTDTQYF,TGCAGTGCTAGCGGGGGTGTGCAAACAGATACGCAGTATTTT
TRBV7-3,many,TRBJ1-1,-,CASSLNRANTEAFF,TGTGCCAGCAGCTTAAACAGGGCTAACACTGAAGCTTTCTTT
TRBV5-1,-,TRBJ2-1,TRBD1,CASCQVGQGGPNGQFF,TGCGCCAGCTGCCAGGTGGGACAGGGGGGCCCCAATGGGCAGTTCTTC
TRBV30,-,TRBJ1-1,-,CAWSRLGVSNTEAFF,TGTGCCTGGAGTCGCCTTGGAGTCTCGAACACTGAAGCTTTCTTT
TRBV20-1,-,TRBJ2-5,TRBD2,CSARDGRGATGETQYF,TGCAGTGCTAGAGACGGGCGGGGGGCCACCGGGGAGACCCAGTACTTC
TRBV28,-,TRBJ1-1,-,CASAEQGVNTEAFF,TGTGCCAGCGCCGAACAGGGCGTAAACACTGAAGCTTTCTTT
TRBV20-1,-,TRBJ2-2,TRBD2,CSASSPSGTGELFF,TGCAGTGCTAGCTCCCCTAGCGGCACCGGGGAGCTGTTTTTT
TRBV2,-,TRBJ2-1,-,CASEWAGNNEQFF,TGTGCCAGCGAGTGGGCGGGCAACAATGAGCAGTTCTTC
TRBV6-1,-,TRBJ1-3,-,CASTGTLPFPGNTIYF,TGTGCCAGCACTGGGACTCTACCTTTTCCTGGAAACACCATATATTTT
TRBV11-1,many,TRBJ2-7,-,CASSLASGYYEQYF,TGTGCCAGCAGCTTAGCTTCAGGTTACTACGAGCAGTACTTC
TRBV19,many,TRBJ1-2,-,CASSKGENYGYTF,TGTGCCAGTAGTAAGGGGGAGAACTATGGCTACACCTTC
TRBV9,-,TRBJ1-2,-,CASSVGSGYTF,TGTGCCAGCAGCGTAGGTTCCGGCTACACCTTC
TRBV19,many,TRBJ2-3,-,CASSKGTGFTDTQYF,TGTGCCAGTAGTAAGGGTACAGGTTTCACAGATACGCAGTATTTT
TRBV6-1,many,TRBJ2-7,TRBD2,CASTPKLAGGSSREQYF,TGTGCCAGCACTCCTAAACTAGCGGGGGGTTCCTCTCGCGAGCAGTACTTC
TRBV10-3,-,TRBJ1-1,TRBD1,CATGQGTNTEAFF,TGTGCCACTGGACAGGGGACGAACACTGAAGCTTTCTTT
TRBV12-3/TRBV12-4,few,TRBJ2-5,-,CASRVGGETQYF,TGTGCCAGCAGGGTGGGGGGAGAGACCCAGTACTTC
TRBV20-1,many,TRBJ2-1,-,CSATWGNEQFF,TGCAGTGCTACATGGGGTAATGAGCAGTTCTTC
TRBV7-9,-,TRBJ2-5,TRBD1,CASRPTGGWETQYF,TGTGCCAGCAGACCGACAGGGGGCTGGGAGACCCAGTACTTC
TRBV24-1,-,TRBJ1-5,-,CATSAQSHDHPQHF,TGTGCCACCAGTGCACAGAGTCACGATCATCCCCAGCATTTT
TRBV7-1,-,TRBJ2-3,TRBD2,CASSSDPSGGARGWLTDTQYF,TGTGCCAGCAGCTCCGACCCTAGCGGGGGAGCACGGGGATGGTTGACAGATACGCAGTATTTT
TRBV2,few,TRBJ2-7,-,CASSEAPGKTYGQYF,TGTGCCAGCAGTGAAGCTCCAGGGAAAACCTACGGGCAGTACTTC
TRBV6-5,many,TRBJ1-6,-,CASSYSSSPTGSPLHF,TGTGCCAGCAGTTACTCGTCATCCCCAACCGGGTCACCCCTCCACTTT
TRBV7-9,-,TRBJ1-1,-,CASSPTQVTEAFF,TGTGCCAGCAGCCCCACGCAGGTCACTGAAGCTTTCTTT
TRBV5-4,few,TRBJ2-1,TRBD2,CASSLQPSGGYNEQFF,TGTGCCAGCAGCTTGCAACCTAGCGGGGGATACAATGAGCAGTTCTTC
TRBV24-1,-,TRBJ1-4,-,CAIRREKLFF,TGTGCCATCAGGAGGGAAAAACTGTTTTTT
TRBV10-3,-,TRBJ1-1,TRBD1,CAIRGQEGNTEAFF,TGTGCCATCAGGGGACAGGAGGGAAACACTGAAGCTTTCTTT
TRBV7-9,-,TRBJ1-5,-,CASSGTGHQHF,TGTGCCAGCAGCGGCACAGGGCACCAGCATTTT
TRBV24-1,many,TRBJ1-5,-,CATSDTGQNQPQHF,TGTGCCACCAGTGATACAGGCCAAAATCAGCCCCAGCATTTT